This TCR beta chain was observed in a study of neurological immune-mediated disorders. The time point: longitudinal time-point 3. Blood bank volunteers in Maryland, USA, served as healthy controls. The CDR3 has 14 amino acids. Germline-derived CDR1 and CDR2 are MNHEY and SVGEGT. V was pared by 2 bases and J by 7 bases, with 5 bases of the junction left unmatched. MiXCR, applied by TCRdb to the 5' RACE reads, yields one record per CDR3 protein. The profile shows about 53,000 distinct CDR3 sequences, 8% to 9% of them singletons. This sequence joins TRBV6-2 or TRBV6-3 and TRBJ2-3, with TRBD2 matching over 8 bases. This receptor was obtained from a woman aged 40 to 49 in good health. The sample taken for sequencing was PBMCs. The CDR3 protein is CASSYGGRSNTQYF. The CDR3 DNA is TGTGCCAGCAGTTACGGCGGGAGGTCGAATACGCAGTATTTT.